The present TCR beta chain was sequenced within a study of cytomegalovirus exposure and HLA in healthy donors. PCR employed 60 Vbeta and 13 Jbeta primers. The table came from immunoSEQ multiplex PCR; TCRdb's copy has only in-frame clones and leaves some out. Among roughly 220,000 clones, approximately 79% were seen once, and the ten largest hold about 1.5%. Findings and caveats of the study: A prior analysis recorded that most TCR beta V segments were productive about 90% or about 30% of the time. Presence/absence analyses supposed approximately even sequencing depth among donors.

Of note for this clone: Its specificity is not known. Other nucleotide sequences in the sample specify the same CDR3.

This CDR3 contains 14 residues. With V trimmed by 4 bases and J by 2 bases, 4 bases remained unmatched. CDR1 SGHRS and CDR2 YFSETQ come from the germline V gene. Source material: PBMCs. The source of this sequence is a man aged 50-59 years in good health and CMV-seronegative. V is TRBV5-1 and J is TRBJ2-5, with 8 nucleotides matching TRBD1. CDR3 DNA: TGCGCCAGCAGCCCGTGGACAGGGCAAGAGACCCAGTACTTC. Its translation is CASSPWTGQETQYF. The whole variable domain, filled in from reference TRBV5-1 and TRBJ2-5, reads KAGVTQTPRYLIKTRGQQVTLSCSPISGHRSVSWYQQTPGQGLQFLFEYFSETQRNKGNFPGRFSGRQFSNSRSEMNVSTLELGDSALYLCASSPWTGQETQYFGPGTRLLVL.